A selection of T cell receptor beta chains follows, all from one sample in a study of blood T cells in healthy people across ages. TCRdb re-derived calls from the 5' RACE reads in MiXCR, one entry per CDR3 protein. The sample contains roughly 1,800,000 distinct CDR3 sequences, around 48% of which appear only once. Sequenced sample: blood. All receptors derive from a woman aged 40 to 50 in good health. Each CDR3 is given with its conserved first and last residue. The D gene is left open where the match is weak. Rows may omit the clone size; those that give it use once, few, many or a size class.

V	size	D	J	DNA	CDR3
TRBV12-3/TRBV12-4	.	TRBD2	TRBJ2-5	TGTGCCAGCAGTCCCAGGACTAGCGGGCTACAAGAGACCCAGTACTTC	CASSPRTSGLQETQYF
TRBV28	.	TRBD2	TRBJ2-3	TGTGCCAGCAACGGACTAGCCTCAGATACGCAGTATTTT	CASNGLASDTQYF
TRBV9	.	.	TRBJ2-1	TGTGCCAGCAGCGTAGACAACTCCTACAATGAGCAGTTCTTC	CASSVDNSYNEQFF
TRBV9	.	.	TRBJ2-5	TGTGCCAGCAGCGTAGAGCATCGAGTCGGGACCCAGTACTTC	CASSVEHRVGTQYF
TRBV27	.	TRBD2	TRBJ2-3	TGTGCCAGCAGTTTCCTTCGGGGGGGGCTCACAGATACGCAGTATTTT	CASSFLRGGLTDTQYF
TRBV20-1	.	TRBD1	TRBJ2-3	TGCAGTACGAGAGTCGGGACAGGGAGGAAAGATACGCAGTATTTT	CSTRVGTGRKDTQYF
TRBV9	few	.	TRBJ1-2	TGTGCCAGCAGCGTAGGGGTGATCGGAAACTATGGCTACACCTTC	CASSVGVIGNYGYTF
TRBV20-1	.	.	TRBJ2-3	TGCAGTGCTCCTCCCACATGGGGGACTCCAAAGGATACGCAGTATTTT	CSAPPTWGTPKDTQYF
TRBV10-3	.	.	TRBJ1-2	TGTGCCATCAGTGAGGACCCCGCCAGCCTAAGTACCGGCTACACCTTC	CAISEDPASLSTGYTF
TRBV12-3/TRBV12-4	.	TRBD1	TRBJ1-5	TGTGCCAGCAGTTTTGGACAGGGGGCAGGTCGTGGCAATCAGCCCCAGCATTTT	CASSFGQGAGRGNQPQHF
TRBV6-5	.	.	TRBJ1-1	TGTGCCAGCAGTTACTCAACGGGCACTGAAGCTTTCTTT	CASSYSTGTEAFF
TRBV5-1	.	.	TRBJ1-3	TGCGCCAGCAGCTTGGTGGGGGACGGAAACACCATATATTTT	CASSLVGDGNTIYF
TRBV20-1	few	.	TRBJ2-5	TGCAGTGCTAGCCCGGCGGGGGAGACCCAGTACTTC	CSASPAGETQYF
TRBV11-2	.	.	TRBJ2-3	TGTGCCAGCAGCTTAGCGTCAAGGAGGTCGGATACGCAGTATTTT	CASSLASRRSDTQYF
TRBV4-3	.	.	TRBJ1-4	TGCGCCAGCAGCCAAGAGTTCCTCCCTAATGAAAAACTGTTTTTT	CASSQEFLPNEKLFF
TRBV29-1	many	.	TRBJ2-7	TGCAGCGTCCGAATCGGAGCCTACGAGCAGTACTTC	CSVRIGAYEQYF
TRBV5-1	.	TRBD1	TRBJ1-1	TGCGCCAGCAGCCGGACAGGTCCCGGGAACACTGAAGCTTTCTTT	CASSRTGPGNTEAFF
TRBV29-1	.	TRBD1	TRBJ2-7	TGCAGCGTTGTGAGGCAGGGGGAAGGCGAGCAGTACTTC	CSVVRQGEGEQYF
TRBV6-2/TRBV6-3	once	.	TRBJ2-7	TGTGCCAGCAGTTACGGTGCAGCGATAAGCTACGAGCAGTACTTC	CASSYGAAISYEQYF
TRBV5-5	few	TRBD2	TRBJ2-3	TGTGCCAGCAGCTTGCGAGCGGGGCAGATACTCACAGATACGCAGTATTTT	CASSLRAGQILTDTQYF
TRBV29-1	.	.	TRBJ2-3	TGCAGCGCCTCGGCTAGTAACGTCGCAGATACGCAGTATTTT	CSASASNVADTQYF
TRBV7-2	.	TRBD1	TRBJ2-1	TGTGCCAGCAGCTCGCCGGGACAGGGTTCCATTGAGCAGTTCTTC	CASSSPGQGSIEQFF
TRBV20-1	.	.	TRBJ2-3	TGCAGTGCTACCCGTGGGGCCCAATCAGATACGCAGTATTTT	CSATRGAQSDTQYF
TRBV7-8	.	TRBD1	TRBJ2-1	TGTGCCGGCAGCCCGAGGGACAGGGATTACAATGAGCAGTTCTTC	CAGSPRDRDYNEQFF
TRBV6-5	.	TRBD1	TRBJ2-1	TGTGCCAGCAGTTTGACAGGGATAAGTTCCTACAATGAGCAGTTCTTC	CASSLTGISSYNEQFF
TRBV10-3	.	.	TRBJ1-2	TGTGCCATCAGTGAGTCGACGACGGTTCTGGGTGGCTACACCTTC	CAISESTTVLGGYTF
TRBV6-5	.	.	TRBJ1-5	TGTGCCAGCAGTTACTTGACTCCGACGGGCAATCAGCCCCAGCATTTT	CASSYLTPTGNQPQHF
TRBV11-1	.	.	TRBJ2-1	TGTGCCAGCAGCTTAGCCCCCGGGGTAGGGTACAATGAGCAGTTCTTC	CASSLAPGVGYNEQFF
TRBV7-9	few	.	TRBJ2-3	TGTGCCAGCAGCTTAGAGGCTTATACGCAGTATTTT	CASSLEAYTQYF
TRBV20-1	few	TRBD1	TRBJ2-5	TGCAGTGCTAGAGATGGCAGGGGGAGTAGGGAGACCCAGTACTTC	CSARDGRGSRETQYF
TRBV6-1	.	.	TRBJ2-5	TGTGCCAGAAACTACGGACTACCGGAGACCCAGTACTTC	CARNYGLPETQYF
TRBV7-8	.	TRBD2	TRBJ2-1	TGTGCCAGCAGCTTGCTAGCGGGGGGGGCCAACAATGAGCAGTTCTTC	CASSLLAGGANNEQFF
TRBV6-1	.	TRBD2	TRBJ2-1	TGTGCCAGCAGTGAACTGACTAGCGGGCCCTACAATGAGCAGTTCTTC	CASSELTSGPYNEQFF
TRBV4-1	.	.	TRBJ2-5	TGCGCCAGCAGCGGCGGGACGGTGGGAGAGCAGTACTTC	CASSGGTVGEQYF
TRBV6-5	few	TRBD2	TRBJ2-7	TGTGCCAGCGCCGGACTAGCGGGGGGGCCGAGAGAGCAGTACTTC	CASAGLAGGPREQYF
TRBV25-1	few	TRBD2	TRBJ2-3	TGTGCCAGCAGTGAATTAGCGGGGGGGTCCCTCACAGATACGCAGTATTTT	CASSELAGGSLTDTQYF
TRBV29-1	.	.	TRBJ2-3	TGCAGCGGAAACATGGATAGCACAGATACGCAGTATTTT	CSGNMDSTDTQYF